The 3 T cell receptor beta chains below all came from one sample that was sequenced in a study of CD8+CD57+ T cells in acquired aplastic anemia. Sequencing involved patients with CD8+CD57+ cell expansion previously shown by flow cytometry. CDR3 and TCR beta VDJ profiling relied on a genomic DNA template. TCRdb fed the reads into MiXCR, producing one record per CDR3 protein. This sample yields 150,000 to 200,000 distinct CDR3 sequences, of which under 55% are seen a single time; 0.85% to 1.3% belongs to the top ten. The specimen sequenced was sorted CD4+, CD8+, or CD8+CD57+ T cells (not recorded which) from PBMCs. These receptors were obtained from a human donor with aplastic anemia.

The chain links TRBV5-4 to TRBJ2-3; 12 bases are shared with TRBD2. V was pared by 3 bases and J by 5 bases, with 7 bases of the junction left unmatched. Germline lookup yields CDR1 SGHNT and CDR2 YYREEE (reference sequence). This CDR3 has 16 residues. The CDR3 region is CASSSSGGARGDTQYF. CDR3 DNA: TGTGCCAGCAGCTCTAGCGGGGGGGCCCGTGGAGATACGCAGTATTTT.

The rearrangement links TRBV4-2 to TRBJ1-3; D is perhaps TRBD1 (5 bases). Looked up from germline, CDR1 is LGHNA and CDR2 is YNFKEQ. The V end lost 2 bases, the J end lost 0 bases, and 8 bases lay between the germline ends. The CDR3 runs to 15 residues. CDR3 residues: CASSQTGGSGNTIYF. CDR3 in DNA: TGTGCCAGCAGCCAAACGGGGGGCTCTGGAAACACCATATATTTT.

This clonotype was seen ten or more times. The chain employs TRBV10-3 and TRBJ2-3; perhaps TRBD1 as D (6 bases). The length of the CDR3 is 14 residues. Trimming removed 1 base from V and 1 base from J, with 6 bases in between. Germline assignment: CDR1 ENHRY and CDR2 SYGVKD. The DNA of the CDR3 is TGTGCCATCAGTGAGTGGACAGGCACAGATACGCAGTATTTT. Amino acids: CAISEWTGTDTQYF.